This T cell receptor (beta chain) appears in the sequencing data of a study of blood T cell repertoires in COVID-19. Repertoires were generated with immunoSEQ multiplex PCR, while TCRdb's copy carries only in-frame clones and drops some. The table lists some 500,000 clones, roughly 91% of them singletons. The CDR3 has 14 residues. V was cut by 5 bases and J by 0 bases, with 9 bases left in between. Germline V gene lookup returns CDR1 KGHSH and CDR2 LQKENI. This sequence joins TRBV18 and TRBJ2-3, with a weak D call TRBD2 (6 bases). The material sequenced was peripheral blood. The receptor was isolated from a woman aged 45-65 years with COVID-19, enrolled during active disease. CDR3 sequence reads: CASSGGVSTDTQYF. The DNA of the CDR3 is TGTGCCAGCTCAGGAGGGGTTAGCACAGATACGCAGTATTTT.